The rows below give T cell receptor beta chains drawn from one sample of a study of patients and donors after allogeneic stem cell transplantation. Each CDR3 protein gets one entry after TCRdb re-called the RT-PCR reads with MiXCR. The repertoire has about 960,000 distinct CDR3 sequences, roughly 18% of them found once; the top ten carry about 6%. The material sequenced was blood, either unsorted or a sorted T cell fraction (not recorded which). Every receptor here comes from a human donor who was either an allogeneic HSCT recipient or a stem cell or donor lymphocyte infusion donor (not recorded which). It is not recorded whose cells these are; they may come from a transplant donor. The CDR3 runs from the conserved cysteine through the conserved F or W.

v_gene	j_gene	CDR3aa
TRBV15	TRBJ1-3	CATSRDPGASGNTIYF
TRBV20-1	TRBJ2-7	CSARIDQVHEQYF
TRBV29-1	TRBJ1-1	CSVAIPKGPGNTEAFF
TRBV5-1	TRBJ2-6	CASSLDGDYLANVLTF
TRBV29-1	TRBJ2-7	CSISRGVSYEQYF
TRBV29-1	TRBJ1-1	CSVDPPRAVDTEAFF
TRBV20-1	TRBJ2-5	CSAPPRWEETQYF
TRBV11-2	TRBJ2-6	CASSPTNSGANVLTF
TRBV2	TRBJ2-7	CASSEFRDRVSYEQYF
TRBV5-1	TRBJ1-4	CASSSPDRQNEKLFF
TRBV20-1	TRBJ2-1	CSARVASGTSYNEQFF
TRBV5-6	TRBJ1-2	CASSLERRGQGYTF
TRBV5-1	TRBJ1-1	CASSDQGRNTEAFF
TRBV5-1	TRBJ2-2	CASSTWTGPANTGELFF
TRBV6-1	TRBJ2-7	CASMGRRGHESPYEQYF
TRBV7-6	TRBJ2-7	CASSLVGQAAYEQYF
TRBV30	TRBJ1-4	CAWSVLHRTPNEKLFF
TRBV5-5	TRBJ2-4	CASSLTDRETKNIQYF
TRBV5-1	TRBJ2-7	CASSRTSREQYF
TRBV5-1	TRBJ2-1	CASSLENGRSRHNEQFF